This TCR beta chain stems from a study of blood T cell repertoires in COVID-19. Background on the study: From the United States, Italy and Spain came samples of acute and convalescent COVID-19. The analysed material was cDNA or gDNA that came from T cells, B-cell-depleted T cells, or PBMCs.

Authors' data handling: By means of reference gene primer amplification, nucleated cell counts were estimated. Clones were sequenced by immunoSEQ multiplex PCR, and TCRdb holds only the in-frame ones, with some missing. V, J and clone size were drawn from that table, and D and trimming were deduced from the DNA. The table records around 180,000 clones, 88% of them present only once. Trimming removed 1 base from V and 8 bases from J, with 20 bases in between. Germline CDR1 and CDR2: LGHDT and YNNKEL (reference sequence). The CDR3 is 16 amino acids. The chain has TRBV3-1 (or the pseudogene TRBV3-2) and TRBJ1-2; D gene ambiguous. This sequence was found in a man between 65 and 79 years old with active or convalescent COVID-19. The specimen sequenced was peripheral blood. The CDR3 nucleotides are TGTGCCAGCAGCCAAGTCCCGGGAGGGCTCCCTAGGGGCTACACCTTC. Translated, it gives CASSQVPGGLPRGYTF.